This T cell receptor beta chain was recorded in a study of radiation and T cells in renal cell carcinoma. Generated by immunoSEQ multiplex PCR, the TCRdb table keeps only in-frame clones and is missing some. Among about 130,000 clones, approximately 78% were seen once, and the ten largest hold approximately 3%. The V end was cut by 4 bases, the J end by 2 bases, with 14 bases between. This CDR3 has 15 residues. Germline CDR1 is SGHDT and CDR2 is YYEEEE. Noted time point: baseline pretreatment blood. Treatment described: 15 Gy SBRT to primary tumor, nephrectomy 4 weeks later. The chain recombines TRBV5-6 with TRBJ2-3; tentatively, D is TRBD2 (5 bases). The input for sequencing was blood, taken from a patient whose treatment included radiotherapy and nephrectomy. This TCR was sampled from a woman aged 60-75 years with renal cell carcinoma. CDR3 DNA: TGTGCCAGCAGCGGGCCTTGGGAGCCCACAGATACGCAGTATTTT. It encodes CASSGPWEPTDTQYF.